A single sample is the source of the 6 T cell receptor beta chains below, sequenced in a study of T cell clones after liver transplantation (dated by TCRdb to between 2019 and 2020). The library relied on the immunoSEQ multiplex PCR assay. TCRdb stores this immuneACCESS table with in-frame sequences only. Part of the clones is absent; in the studies checked, under half of the shortfall reflects unresolved V genes, and no reason is known for the rest. A total of roughly 17,000 clones appear in this sample, more than 70% of them only once. The biggest ten clones account for around 32% of the sample. Sequencing was performed on CD8+ T cells from blood, taken less than 50 months after liver transplant. Receptors originate from a human patient who received a liver transplant. After a transplant, some of the T cells may come from the graft donor.

The rearrangement joins TRBV7-2 to TRBJ2-3, with D possibly called TRBD1 or TRBD2 (5 bases each). The V and J ends lost 4 bases and 6 bases respectively, with 17 bases between them. Per the germline V gene, CDR1 is SGHTA and CDR2 is FQGNSA. This CDR3 comprises 15 residues. The CDR3 DNA is TGTGCCAGCAGCTCAGATAGTATGGGGGTTGATACGCAGTATTTT. It specifies CASSSDSMGVDTQYF.

The chain has TRBV4-3 and TRBJ2-3, with D hard to call. CDR3 length: 14 residues. Germline V gene data show CDR1 as LGHNA and CDR2 as YSLEER. V was pared by 0 bases and J by 1 base, with 5 bases between. CDR3 coding DNA: TGCGCCAGCAGCCAAGACCGTCGCACAGATACGCAGTATTTT. Encoded protein: CASSQDRRTDTQYF.

V gene TRBV16 combines with J gene TRBJ2-5; perhaps D is TRBD1 or TRBD2 (5 bases each). The V end lost 1 base, the J end lost 5 bases, and 11 bases lay between the germline ends. Germline assignment: CDR1 KGHSY and CDR2 FQNENV. The CDR3 totals 14 residues. The CDR3 DNA reads as TGTGCCAGCAGCCAATTCTCCGAGGGGGAGACCCAGTACTTC. It yields the protein CASSQFSEGETQYF.

The chain links TRBV7-2 to TRBJ2-1; D gene uncertain. The CDR3 covers 13 residues. V dropped 1 base and J dropped 6 bases, with 7 bases sitting between them. Germline-derived CDR1 and CDR2 are SGHTA and FQGNSA. For the CDR3, the DNA is TGTGCCAGCAGCTTAGTCCAGCTCAATGAGCAGTTCTTC. It specifies CASSLVQLNEQFF.

The chain carries TRBV7-2 and TRBJ2-5; D perhaps matches TRBD1 (5 bases). Germline loops: CDR1 SGHTA, CDR2 FQGNSA. The CDR3 sequence is 15 residues long. V was trimmed by 5 bases and J by 5 bases, leaving 18 bases between them. The CDR3, as DNA: TGTGCCAGCAGCCAAGAGTGGGGCTTCTCGGAGACCCAGTACTTC. It encodes CASSQEWGFSETQYF.

The chain joins TRBV7-7 to TRBJ1-1; D unclear. This CDR3 spans 13 amino acids. From germline, CDR1 is SSHAT and CDR2 FNYEAQ (reference sequence). The V end was cut by 5 bases, the J end by 0 bases, with 7 bases between. CDR3 coding DNA: TGTGCCAGCAGCAATCGGGTGAACACTGAAGCTTTCTTT. Residues: CASSNRVNTEAFF. The variable domain in full, with the rest retrieved from reference TRBV7-7 and TRBJ1-1, is GAGVSQSPRYKVTKRGQDVTLRCDPISSHATLYWYQQALGQGPEFLTYFNYEAQPDKSGLPSDRFSAERPEGSISTLTIQRTEQRDSAMYRCASSNRVNTEAFFGQGTRLTVV.